A selection of T cell receptor beta chains follows, all from one sample in a study of response to subunit inactivated influenza vaccine. TCRdb fed the RT-PCR reads into MiXCR, producing one record per CDR3 protein. The data hold roughly 570,000 distinct CDR3 sequences, with 12% to 15% observed a single time. Sequences were derived from PBMCs from blood, sampled 12 days after vaccination. All receptors derive from a man in his fifties or sixties who received an inactivated influenza vaccine. Both conserved end residues are part of each CDR3. The D gene is left open where the match is weak. Clone size is shown for a subset of rows, as once, few, many or a class of expanded clone.

J gene: TRBJ2-1
clone size: -
D gene: -
V gene: TRBV15
CDR3 protein: CATSILSRGNEQFF
CDR3 DNA: TGTGCCACCAGCATCTTGAGTAGGGGCAATGAGCAGTTCTTC

J gene: TRBJ2-2
clone size: many
D gene: -
V gene: TRBV5-1
CDR3 protein: CASSWSPAGELFF
CDR3 DNA: TGCGCCAGCAGCTGGAGTCCGGCCGGGGAGCTGTTTTTT

J gene: TRBJ2-2
clone size: -
D gene: -
V gene: TRBV7-3
CDR3 protein: CVSSLEHNTGELFF
CDR3 DNA: TGTGTCAGCAGCTTAGAACACAACACCGGGGAGCTGTTTTTT

J gene: TRBJ1-6
clone size: -
D gene: -
V gene: TRBV27
CDR3 protein: CASSSSAGANSPLHF
CDR3 DNA: TGTGCCAGCAGTTCCTCGGCGGGGGCTAATTCACCCCTCCACTTT

J gene: TRBJ2-7
clone size: -
D gene: -
V gene: TRBV29-1
CDR3 protein: CSVALGSYEQYF
CDR3 DNA: TGCAGCGTCGCTTTGGGGTCCTACGAGCAGTACTTC

J gene: TRBJ2-7
clone size: few
D gene: TRBD1
V gene: TRBV3-1
CDR3 protein: CASSHYGTGRTYEQYF
CDR3 DNA: TGTGCCAGCAGCCATTATGGGACAGGGCGAACCTACGAGCAGTACTTC

J gene: TRBJ2-3
clone size: -
D gene: -
V gene: TRBV27
CDR3 protein: CASSPRDPYTDTQYF
CDR3 DNA: TGTGCCAGCAGTCCCCGGGACCCCTACACAGATACGCAGTATTTT

J gene: TRBJ2-7
clone size: few
D gene: -
V gene: TRBV20-1
CDR3 protein: CSASPDYEQYF
CDR3 DNA: TGCAGTGCTAGCCCAGATTACGAGCAGTACTTC

J gene: TRBJ2-4
clone size: many
D gene: -
V gene: TRBV28
CDR3 protein: CASSLTPPRRGSKNIQYF
CDR3 DNA: TGTGCCAGCAGTTTAACCCCTCCCCGGCGTGGGTCCAAAAACATTCAGTACTTC

J gene: TRBJ1-1
clone size: few
D gene: -
V gene: TRBV5-1
CDR3 protein: CASSPAGPGTEAFF
CDR3 DNA: TGCGCCAGCAGCCCTGCTGGACCGGGCACTGAAGCTTTCTTT

J gene: TRBJ2-1
clone size: -
D gene: -
V gene: TRBV14
CDR3 protein: CASSQQRTEQFF
CDR3 DNA: TGTGCCAGCAGCCAACAAAGGACTGAGCAGTTCTTC

J gene: TRBJ2-3
clone size: -
D gene: -
V gene: TRBV3-1
CDR3 protein: CASSRSLSSRGTDTQYF
CDR3 DNA: TGTGCCAGCAGCCGATCCCTGAGTAGTCGCGGCACAGATACGCAGTATTTT

J gene: TRBJ1-1
clone size: few
D gene: -
V gene: TRBV27
CDR3 protein: CASSDDGNTEAFF
CDR3 DNA: TGTGCCAGCAGTGATGACGGGAACACTGAAGCTTTCTTT

J gene: TRBJ2-3
clone size: -
D gene: -
V gene: TRBV4-1
CDR3 protein: CASSQVGVEAQYF
CDR3 DNA: TGCGCCAGCAGCCAAGTGGGGGTCGAGGCGCAGTATTTT

J gene: TRBJ1-1
clone size: -
D gene: TRBD1
V gene: TRBV30
CDR3 protein: CAWRRRDRGFTEAFF
CDR3 DNA: TGTGCCTGGAGAAGACGGGACAGGGGCTTCACTGAAGCTTTCTTT

J gene: TRBJ1-2
clone size: -
D gene: TRBD1
V gene: TRBV4-2
CDR3 protein: CASSPQGTGDYGYTF
CDR3 DNA: TGTGCCAGCAGCCCTCAAGGGACAGGGGACTATGGCTACACCTTC

J gene: TRBJ1-6
clone size: many
D gene: -
V gene: TRBV3-1
CDR3 protein: CASSQDWQGKSPLHF
CDR3 DNA: TGTGCCAGCAGCCAAGATTGGCAGGGGAAATCACCCCTCCACTTT

J gene: TRBJ2-1
clone size: -
D gene: TRBD1
V gene: TRBV11-2
CDR3 protein: CASSLMDRGFYNEQFF
CDR3 DNA: TGTGCCAGCAGCTTGATGGACAGGGGGTTCTACAATGAGCAGTTCTTC

J gene: TRBJ1-1
clone size: many
D gene: TRBD1
V gene: TRBV5-1
CDR3 protein: CASSLGQGGTEAFF
CDR3 DNA: TGTGCCAGCAGCTTAGGACAGGGCGGCACTGAAGCTTTCTTT

J gene: TRBJ1-1
clone size: -
D gene: TRBD1
V gene: TRBV6-2/TRBV6-3
CDR3 protein: CASSRRDREAFF
CDR3 DNA: TGTGCCAGCAGTCGCCGGGACAGAGAAGCTTTCTTT

J gene: TRBJ2-7
clone size: -
D gene: TRBD2
V gene: TRBV28
CDR3 protein: CASSKELAVDYEQYF
CDR3 DNA: TGTGCCAGCAGTAAAGAACTAGCGGTAGACTACGAGCAGTACTTC

J gene: TRBJ1-5
clone size: many
D gene: -
V gene: TRBV10-3
CDR3 protein: CAISDADSNQPQHF
CDR3 DNA: TGTGCCATCAGTGATGCGGATAGCAATCAGCCCCAGCATTTT

J gene: TRBJ2-1
clone size: many
D gene: TRBD2
V gene: TRBV7-2
CDR3 protein: CASSLKPSGGASEQFF
CDR3 DNA: TGTGCCAGCAGCTTAAAACCGAGCGGGGGGGCCAGTGAGCAGTTCTTC

J gene: TRBJ2-6
clone size: -
D gene: -
V gene: TRBV7-9
CDR3 protein: CASSLGVRGSGANVLTF
CDR3 DNA: TGTGCCAGCAGCTTAGGAGTCAGGGGCTCTGGGGCCAACGTCCTGACTTTC

J gene: TRBJ2-5
clone size: few
D gene: -
V gene: TRBV20-1
CDR3 protein: CSAQAHNQETQYF
CDR3 DNA: TGCAGTGCTCAGGCGCACAACCAAGAGACCCAGTACTTC

J gene: TRBJ2-1
clone size: few
D gene: -
V gene: TRBV5-1
CDR3 protein: CASSLALGYEQFF
CDR3 DNA: TGCGCCAGCAGCTTGGCCCTGGGGTATGAGCAGTTCTTC

J gene: TRBJ1-1
clone size: few
D gene: -
V gene: TRBV11-1
CDR3 protein: CASNRHDAEAFF
CDR3 DNA: TGTGCCAGCAACCGCCATGACGCTGAAGCTTTCTTT

J gene: TRBJ2-7
clone size: many
D gene: -
V gene: TRBV7-9
CDR3 protein: CASRSSGVPYEQYF
CDR3 DNA: TGTGCCAGCAGGTCTTCGGGGGTACCCTACGAGCAGTACTTC

J gene: TRBJ2-5
clone size: -
D gene: -
V gene: TRBV15
CDR3 protein: CATSRDLASQETQYF
CDR3 DNA: TGTGCCACCAGCAGAGATCTCGCTAGCCAAGAGACCCAGTACTTC

J gene: TRBJ2-3
clone size: -
D gene: TRBD1
V gene: TRBV20-1
CDR3 protein: CSAGQGPTDTQYF
CDR3 DNA: TGCAGTGCTGGACAGGGGCCCACAGATACGCAGTATTTT

J gene: TRBJ2-5
clone size: few
D gene: -
V gene: TRBV5-6
CDR3 protein: CASSSGGSTQYF
CDR3 DNA: TGTGCCAGCAGCTCAGGGGGGTCAACCCAGTACTTC

J gene: TRBJ2-7
clone size: few
D gene: -
V gene: TRBV4-3
CDR3 protein: CASSQDPEGVYEQYF
CDR3 DNA: TGCGCCAGCAGCCAAGATCCTGAAGGGGTTTACGAGCAGTACTTC

J gene: TRBJ2-2
clone size: few
D gene: TRBD1
V gene: TRBV5-5
CDR3 protein: CASSRQGGDTGELFF
CDR3 DNA: TGTGCCAGTAGCCGACAGGGGGGGGACACCGGGGAGCTGTTTTTT

J gene: TRBJ2-1
clone size: many
D gene: TRBD1
V gene: TRBV5-1
CDR3 protein: CASTSGGTVTYNEQFF
CDR3 DNA: TGCGCCAGCACCTCAGGGGGCACAGTTACGTACAATGAGCAGTTCTTC

J gene: TRBJ2-7
clone size: -
D gene: -
V gene: TRBV28
CDR3 protein: CASKKDPYEQYF
CDR3 DNA: TGTGCCAGCAAAAAGGACCCCTACGAGCAGTACTTC

J gene: TRBJ2-7
clone size: few
D gene: TRBD2
V gene: TRBV12-3/TRBV12-4
CDR3 protein: CASSLGAGGPTSYEQYF
CDR3 DNA: TGTGCCAGCAGTTTAGGAGCGGGGGGTCCTACTTCCTACGAGCAGTACTTC

J gene: TRBJ2-1
clone size: once
D gene: -
V gene: TRBV7-8
CDR3 protein: CASSPTWGAHNEQFF
CDR3 DNA: TGTGCCAGCAGCCCGACCTGGGGCGCCCACAATGAGCAGTTCTTC